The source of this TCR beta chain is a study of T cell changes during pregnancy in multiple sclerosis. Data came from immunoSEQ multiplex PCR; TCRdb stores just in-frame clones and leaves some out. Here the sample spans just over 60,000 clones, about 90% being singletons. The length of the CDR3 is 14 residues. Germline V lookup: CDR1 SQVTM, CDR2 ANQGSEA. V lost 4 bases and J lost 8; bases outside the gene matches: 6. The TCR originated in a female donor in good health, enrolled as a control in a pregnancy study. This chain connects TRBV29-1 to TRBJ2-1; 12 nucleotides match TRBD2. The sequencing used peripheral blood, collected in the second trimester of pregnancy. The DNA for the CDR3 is TGCAGCGTTGTTCCTAGCGGGAGGGATCATGAGCAGTTCTTC. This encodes CSVVPSGRDHEQFF.